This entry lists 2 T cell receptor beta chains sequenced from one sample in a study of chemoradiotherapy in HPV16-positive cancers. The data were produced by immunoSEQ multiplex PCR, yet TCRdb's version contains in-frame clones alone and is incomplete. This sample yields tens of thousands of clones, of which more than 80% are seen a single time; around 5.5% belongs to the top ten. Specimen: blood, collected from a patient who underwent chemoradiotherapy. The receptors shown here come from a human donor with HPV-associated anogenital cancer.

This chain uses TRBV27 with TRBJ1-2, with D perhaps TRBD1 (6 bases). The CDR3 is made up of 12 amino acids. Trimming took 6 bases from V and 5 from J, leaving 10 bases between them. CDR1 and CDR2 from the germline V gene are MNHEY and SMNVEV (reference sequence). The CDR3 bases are TGTGCCAGCAGCCAAGGGGGGTATGGCTACACCTTC. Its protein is CASSQGGYGYTF.

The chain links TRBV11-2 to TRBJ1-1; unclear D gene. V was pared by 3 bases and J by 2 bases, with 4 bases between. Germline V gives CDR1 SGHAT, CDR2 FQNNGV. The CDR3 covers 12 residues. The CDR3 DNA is TGTGCCAGCAGCTTGTCCAACACTGAAGCTTTCTTT. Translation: CASSLSNTEAFF.